Below, 2 T cell receptor beta chains from the same sample are listed, as sequenced in a study of cytomegalovirus exposure and HLA in healthy donors. PCR was performed using 60 Vbeta and 13 Jbeta primers. TCRdb keeps only in-frame clones here, not all; method: immunoSEQ multiplex PCR. The data hold tens of thousands of clones, with 72% observed a single time. Sequenced material: PBMCs. Receptor source: a woman aged 40 to 55 in good health and CMV-seropositive.

The chain recombines TRBV6-5 with TRBJ1-2; 7 nucleotides line up with TRBD1. Germline V gene sequence: CDR1 MNHEY, CDR2 SVGAGI. Trimming cost V 2 bases and J 7 bases; bases outside gene matches: 7. This CDR3 has 14 residues. CDR3 protein: CASSYGGDSGGYTF. As DNA, the CDR3 is TGTGCCAGCAGTTACGGCGGGGACAGTGGTGGCTACACCTTC.

This chain joins TRBV15 and TRBJ2-3, with 9 bases aligning to TRBD2. The germline CDR1 and CDR2 sequences are LNHNV and YYDKDF (reference sequence). With 2 bases clipped from V and 6 bases from J, the junction kept 18 bases outside the gene matches. The CDR3 is made up of 19 amino acids. Here the CDR3 DNA reads TGTGCCACCAGCAGAAGTGAAATTTCCGGGACTAGCCTCTTGGATACGCAGTATTTT. Amino acids: CATSRSEISGTSLLDTQYF. The full variable domain, its missing parts supplied by reference TRBV15 and TRBJ2-3, is DAMVIQNPRYQVTQFGKPVTLSCSQTLNHNVMYWYQQKSSQAPKLLFHYYDKDFNNEADTPDNFQSRRPNTSFCFLDIRSPGLGDTAMYLCATSRSEISGTSLLDTQYFGPGTRLTVL.